The following is a TCR beta chain sequence with its context. Its antigen is unidentified. 5'RACE template switching produced TCR cDNA carrying a universal primer site and UMIs. TCRdb analysed the 5' RACE reads with MiXCR anew, one entry per CDR3 protein. The data show 100,000 to 150,000 distinct CDR3 sequences, 8% to 10% seen once. The germline gives CDR1 LNHDA, CDR2 SQIVND (reference sequence). V was pared by 6 bases and J by 8 bases, with 17 bases between. The CDR3 loop spans 15 amino acids. The sample originates from a study of T cells after yellow fever vaccination. Study-wide context: The fractions with low cell numbers were processed using SMART-Seq v4 Ultra Low Input. Study-wide points: A large majority of primary-vaccination clones showed up again after the booster (approximately 96% CD4, around 88% CD8).

This receptor was taken from a man aged 18 to 29 who received the YFV17D yellow fever vaccine. The sample consisted of CD8+ T cells sorted from PBMCs, taken on the day of the yellow fever booster vaccination. V and J are TRBV19 and TRBJ1-6; D perhaps matches TRBD1 (6 bases). CDR3 nucleotide sequence: TGTGCCAGTAGAGGGCCGGGGACACAGCATTCACCCCTCCACTTT. This translates into CASRGPGTQHSPLHF.